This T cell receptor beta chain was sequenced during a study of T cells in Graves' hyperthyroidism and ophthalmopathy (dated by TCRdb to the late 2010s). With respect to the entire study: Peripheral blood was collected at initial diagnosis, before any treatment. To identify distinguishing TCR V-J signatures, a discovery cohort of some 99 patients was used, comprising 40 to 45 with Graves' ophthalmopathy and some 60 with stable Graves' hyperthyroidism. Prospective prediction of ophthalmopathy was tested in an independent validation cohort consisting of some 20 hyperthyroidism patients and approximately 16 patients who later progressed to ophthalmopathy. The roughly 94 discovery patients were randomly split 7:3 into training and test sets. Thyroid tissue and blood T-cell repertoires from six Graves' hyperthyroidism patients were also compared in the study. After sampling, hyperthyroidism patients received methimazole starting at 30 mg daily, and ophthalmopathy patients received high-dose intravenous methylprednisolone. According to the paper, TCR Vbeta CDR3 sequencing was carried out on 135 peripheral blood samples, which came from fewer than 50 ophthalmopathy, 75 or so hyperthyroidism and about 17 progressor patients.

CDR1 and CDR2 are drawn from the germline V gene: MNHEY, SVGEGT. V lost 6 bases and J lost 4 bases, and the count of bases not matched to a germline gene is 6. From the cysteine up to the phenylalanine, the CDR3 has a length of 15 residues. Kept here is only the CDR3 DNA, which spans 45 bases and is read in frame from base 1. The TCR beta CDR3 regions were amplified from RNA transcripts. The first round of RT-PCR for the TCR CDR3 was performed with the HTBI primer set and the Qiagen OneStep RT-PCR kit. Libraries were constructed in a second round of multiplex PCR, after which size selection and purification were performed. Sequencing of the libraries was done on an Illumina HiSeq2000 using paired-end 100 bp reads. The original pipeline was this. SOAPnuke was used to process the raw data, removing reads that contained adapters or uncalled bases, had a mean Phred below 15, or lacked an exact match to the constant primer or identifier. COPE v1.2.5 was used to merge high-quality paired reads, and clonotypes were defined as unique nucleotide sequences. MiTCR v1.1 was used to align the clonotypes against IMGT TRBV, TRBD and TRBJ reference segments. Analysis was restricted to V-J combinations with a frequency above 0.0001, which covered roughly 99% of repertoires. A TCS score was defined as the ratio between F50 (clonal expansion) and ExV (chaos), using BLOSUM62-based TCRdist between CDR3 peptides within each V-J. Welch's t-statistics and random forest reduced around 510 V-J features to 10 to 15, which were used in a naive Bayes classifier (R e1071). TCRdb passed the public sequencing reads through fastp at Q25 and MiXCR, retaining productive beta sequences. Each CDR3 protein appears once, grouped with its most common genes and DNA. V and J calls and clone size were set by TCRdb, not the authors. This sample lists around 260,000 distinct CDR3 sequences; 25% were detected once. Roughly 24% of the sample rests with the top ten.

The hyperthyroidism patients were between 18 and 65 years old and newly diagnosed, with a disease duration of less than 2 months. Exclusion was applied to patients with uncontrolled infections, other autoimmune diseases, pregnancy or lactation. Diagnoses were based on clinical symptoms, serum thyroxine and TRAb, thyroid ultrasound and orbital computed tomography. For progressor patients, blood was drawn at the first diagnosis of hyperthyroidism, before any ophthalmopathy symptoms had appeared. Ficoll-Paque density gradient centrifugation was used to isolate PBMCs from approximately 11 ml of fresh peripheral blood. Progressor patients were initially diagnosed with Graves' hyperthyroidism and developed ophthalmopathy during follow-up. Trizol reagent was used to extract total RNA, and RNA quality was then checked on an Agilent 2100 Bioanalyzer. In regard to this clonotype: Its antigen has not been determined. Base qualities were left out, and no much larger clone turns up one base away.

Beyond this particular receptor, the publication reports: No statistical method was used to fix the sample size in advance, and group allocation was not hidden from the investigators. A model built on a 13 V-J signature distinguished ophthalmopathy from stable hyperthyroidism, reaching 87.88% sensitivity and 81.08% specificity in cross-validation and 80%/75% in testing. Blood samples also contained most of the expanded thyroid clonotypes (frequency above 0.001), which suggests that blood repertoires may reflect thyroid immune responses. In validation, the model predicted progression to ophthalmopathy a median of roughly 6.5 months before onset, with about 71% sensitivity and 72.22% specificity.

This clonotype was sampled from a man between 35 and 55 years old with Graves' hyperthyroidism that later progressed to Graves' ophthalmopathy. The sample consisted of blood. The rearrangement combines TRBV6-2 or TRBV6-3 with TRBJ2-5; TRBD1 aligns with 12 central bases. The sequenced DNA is TGTGCCAGCAGAGACCCGGGACAGGGGGCAGAGACCCAGTACTTC. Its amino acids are CASRDPGQGAETQYF.